These 19 T cell receptor beta chains came from one sample sequenced in a study of blood T cell repertoires in COVID-19. Clones were read by immunoSEQ multiplex PCR, and TCRdb kept only the in-frame ones, dropping some. The sample lists tens of thousands of clones, 86% occurring once. Sequencing input: peripheral blood. These receptors all come from a man between 65 and 79 years old with acute or convalescent COVID-19.

The J gene is TRBJ2-2, the V gene TRBV11-2; 12 bases are shared with TRBD2. CDR1 and CDR2 (germline): SGHAT, FQNNGV. The junction had 9 bases not matched to a gene; V was cut back by 7 bases and J by 6 bases. The CDR3 totals 16 residues. CDR3 region: CASTSSGRAYPGELFF. For the CDR3, the DNA is TGTGCCAGCACCTCTAGCGGGAGGGCCTACCCCGGGGAGCTGTTTTTT. Together with reference TRBV11-2 and TRBJ2-2, the CDR3 gives the full variable domain: EAGVAQSPRYKIIEKRQSVAFWCNPISGHATLYWYQQILGQGPKLLIQFQNNGVVDDSQLPKDRFSAERLKGVDSTLKIQPAKLEDSAVYLCASTSSGRAYPGELFFGEGSRLTVL.

This clone was seen just once. The rearrangement uses TRBV7-8 and TRBJ1-3; the match to TRBD1 covers 8 bases. The CDR3 runs 15 residues. Per germline, CDR1 SGHVS and CDR2 FQNEAQ. V was pared by 4 bases and J by 4 bases, with 6 bases of the junction left unmatched. CDR3 amino acids: CASSSRRGPGNTIYF. The DNA for the CDR3 is TGTGCCAGCAGCTCTCGCAGGGGGCCCGGAAACACCATATATTTT.

The CDR3 loop reads CAISEREEEGYTF. For the CDR3, the DNA is TGTGCCATCAGTGAGCGGGAGGAGGAAGGCTACACCTTC. The chain has TRBV10-3 and TRBJ1-2; no firm D call. Trimming took 2 bases from V and 8 from J, leaving 12 bases between them. Germline CDR1 ENHRY, CDR2 SYGVKD. The CDR3 has 13 residues.

The V and J genes are TRBV29-1 and TRBJ2-2; 11 nucleotides match TRBD2. The CDR3 totals 15 residues. Looked up from germline, CDR1 is SQVTM and CDR2 is ANQGSEA. The junction had 6 bases not matched to a gene; V was cut back by 6 bases and J by 3 bases. CDR3 amino acids: CSVGTSGGHTGELFF. The CDR3 DNA reads as TGCAGCGTGGGAACTAGCGGGGGACACACCGGGGAGCTGTTTTTT.

J is TRBJ2-7 and V is TRBV19; 8 bases match TRBD1. The trim removed 6 bases at V and 6 bases at J, leaving 1 base unmatched. CDR1 LNHDA and CDR2 SQIVND come from the germline V gene (reference sequence). The CDR3 runs to 11 residues. The CDR3 here is CASRTGVEQYF. The CDR3 DNA reads TGTGCCAGTAGGACAGGGGTCGAGCAGTACTTC.

The sample holds one count of this clone. V usage is TRBV6-2 or TRBV6-3 and J usage is TRBJ2-5; TRBD2 matches at 7 bases. Germline CDR1 and CDR2: MNHEY and SVGEGT. V gave up 3 bases and J gave up 5 bases; unmatched junction bases: 6. The CDR3 runs to 14 residues. CDR3 residues: CASSYLSGAETQYF. CDR3 coding DNA: TGTGCCAGCAGTTATCTAAGCGGGGCTGAGACCCAGTACTTC.

The V gene is TRBV5-4, the J gene TRBJ1-5; the D is unclear. The germline V gene encodes CDR1 SGHNT and CDR2 YYREEE (reference sequence). Deletions cut 2 bases from V and 3 bases from J, with 15 bases between. The CDR3 is 16 residues long. The CDR3 protein is CASSLEPGLFNQPQHF. CDR3 bases: TGTGCCAGCAGCTTAGAACCCGGACTTTTCAATCAGCCCCAGCATTTT.

The chain joins TRBV7-2 to TRBJ2-2; 12 nucleotides agree with TRBD1. Germline values: CDR1 SGHTA, CDR2 FQGNSA. The V segment lost 5 bases and the J segment 8 bases; nucleotides outside the gene matches: 6. The CDR3 has 15 amino acids. The CDR3 spells CASSRGQGANGELFF. The CDR3 DNA is TGTGCCAGCAGCCGGGGACAGGGGGCGAATGGGGAGCTGTTTTTT. The whole variable domain, remainder taken from reference TRBV7-2 and TRBJ2-2, is GAGVSQSPSNKVTEKGKDVELRCDPISGHTALYWYRQSLGQGLEFLIYFQGNSAPDKSGLPSDRFSAERTGGSVSTLTIQRTQQEDSAVYLCASSRGQGANGELFFGEGSRLTVL.

The rearrangement links TRBV7-8 to TRBJ2-3; D gene uncertain. Germline CDR1 reads SGHVS; CDR2 reads FQNEAQ. The ends were cut back, 3 bases at V and 2 bases at J, with 12 bases in the middle. This CDR3 comprises 15 residues. The CDR3 reads CASSFTTENTDTQYF. The CDR3 DNA follows: TGTGCCAGCAGCTTTACCACAGAAAACACAGATACGCAGTATTTT.

This chain connects TRBV7-2 to TRBJ2-5; no clear D. Trimming shortened V by 4 bases and J by 1 base, and 10 bases separated the two germline ends. From germline, CDR1 is SGHTA and CDR2 FQGNSA. The CDR3 runs to 14 residues. CDR3 sequence (DNA): TGTGCCAGCAGCTCGGTCCAAACCCAAGAGACCCAGTACTTC. This encodes CASSSVQTQETQYF.

The CDR3: CASSLRDRGANTEAFF. In nucleotides, the CDR3 is TGTGCCAGCAGCTTAAGGGACAGAGGAGCGAACACTGAAGCTTTCTTT. The chain couples TRBV7-9 to TRBJ1-1, with 7 bases lining up with TRBD1. Germline V gives CDR1 SEHNR, CDR2 FQNEAQ (reference sequence). CDR3 length: 16 residues. The V and J ends lost 2 bases and 1 base, in that order; junction bases with no gene match: 7.

As regards this clone: Distinct nucleotide sequences in the sample also encode this CDR3. CDR3 bases: TGTGCCTGGAACCCGGGACAGTATGGCTACACCTTC. Amino acids: CAWNPGQYGYTF. This chain joins TRBV30 and TRBJ1-2, with 7 bases matching TRBD1. The germline V gene has CDR1 GTSNPN and CDR2 SVGIG (reference sequence). Trimming cost V 4 bases and J 5 bases; bases outside gene matches: 4. CDR3 length equals 12 residues. Full variable domain (outside the CDR3, taken from reference TRBV30 and TRBJ1-2): SQTIHQWPATLVQPVGSPLSLECTVEGTSNPNLYWYRQAAGRGLQLLFYSVGIGQISSEVPQNLSASRPQDRQFILSSKKLLLSDSGFYLCAWNPGQYGYTFGSGTRLTVV.

The J gene is TRBJ2-5, the V gene TRBV18, with 7 positions matching TRBD2. The CDR3 has 14 amino acids. Germline V gene data show CDR1 as KGHSH and CDR2 as LQKENI. The ends lost 2 bases at V and 4 bases at J; junction bases unmatched: 4. The CDR3 reads CASSPDSGIETQYF. The CDR3, as DNA: TGTGCCAGCTCACCAGACAGCGGGATAGAGACCCAGTACTTC.

J is TRBJ1-1 and V is TRBV5-1; D is possibly TRBD1 (5 bases). V was shortened by 3 bases and J by 5 bases, with 14 bases between the two germline ends. Looked up from germline, CDR1 is SGHRS and CDR2 is YFSETQ. This CDR3 has 14 amino acids. CDR3 amino acids: CASSSGTAGTEAFF. In DNA, the CDR3 is TGCGCCAGCAGCTCCGGGACGGCGGGGACTGAAGCTTTCTTT.

This sequence joins TRBV3-1 (or the pseudogene TRBV3-2) and TRBJ1-3; D is unresolved. V shed 0 bases and J shed 0 bases, with 12 bases lying between them. The germline V gene encodes CDR1 LGHDT and CDR2 YNNKEL (reference sequence). The CDR3 totals 17 residues. CDR3: CASSQDRAPDSGNTIYF. CDR3 sequence (DNA): TGTGCCAGCAGCCAAGATCGCGCGCCTGACTCTGGAAACACCATATATTTT.

V usage is TRBV6-2 or TRBV6-3 and J usage is TRBJ1-4, with 7 bases fitting TRBD1. Unmatched junction bases numbered 7, after V lost 5 bases and J lost 7 bases. CDR3 length: 14 amino acids. Germline loops: CDR1 MNHEY, CDR2 SVGEGT. The chain's CDR3 is CASSTTTGPEKLFF. The CDR3 coding sequence is TGTGCCAGCAGTACAACGACAGGGCCTGAAAAACTGTTTTTT.

This chain links TRBV15 with TRBJ1-5, with D perhaps TRBD1 (5 bases). Germline V gives CDR1 LNHNV, CDR2 YYDKDF (reference sequence). The CDR3 has 17 amino acids. V was clipped by 0 bases and J by 1 base, with 13 bases between them. In nucleotides, the CDR3 is TGTGCCACCAGCAGAGACCGTTCCGGGGGGAGCAATCAGCCCCAGCATTTT. This encodes CATSRDRSGGSNQPQHF.

The gene calls are TRBV6-5 and TRBJ2-3, with TRBD2 identical over 12 bases. The CDR3 loop spans 15 amino acids. With 10 bases clipped from V and 4 bases from J, the junction kept 9 bases outside the gene matches. Germline V gives CDR1 MNHEY, CDR2 SVGAGI. The CDR3 reads CATRASGGGPDTQYF. The CDR3 nucleotides read TGTGCCACCCGTGCTAGCGGGGGGGGCCCAGATACGCAGTATTTT.

The chain employs TRBV18 and TRBJ2-2; 7 nucleotides line up with TRBD1. V dropped 7 bases and J dropped 5; count of bases not matched to a gene: 10. This CDR3 spans 15 amino acids. CDR1 and CDR2 (germline): KGHSH, LQKENI. The CDR3, as DNA: TGTGCCAGCTTCCGACAGGGAGTGCAGACCGGGGAGCTGTTTTTT. It specifies CASFRQGVQTGELFF.